These T cell receptor beta chains were read from a single sample in a study of control samples from healthy donors and cancer patients. Generated by immunoSEQ multiplex PCR, the TCRdb table keeps only in-frame clones and is missing some. The sample has over 90,000 clones, about 89% seen once. Material: PBMCs. These receptors were collected from a man aged 60 to 69 with lung cancer. Each CDR3 is given with its conserved first and last residue. Each record gives: clone size, V gene, CDR3 protein. Some rows have no size entry. The others give once, few or many, or a class for an expanded clone.

once | TRBV5-1 | CASSLGLAGGQETQYF
NA | TRBV5-1 | CASSLQGMKTNYGYTF
NA | TRBV7-3 | CASSDGTSGYNEQFF
NA | TRBV5-1 | CASSLVGQGDEKLFF
NA | TRBV6-6 | CASSYTGADTQYF
few | TRBV4-1 | CASSQDRRDRRSTEAFF
NA | TRBV3-1/TRBV3-2 | CASSYALEQYF
NA | TRBV19 | CASFPSDSFYGYTF
NA | TRBV12-3/TRBV12-4 | CASSRDLNTQYF
once | TRBV15 | CATSRDNSLGGNTEAFF
NA | TRBV7-8 | CASSLASGGLGTQYF
NA | TRBV3-1/TRBV3-2 | CASSQVTGGSGYTF
NA | TRBV27 | CASSLSSLQGPYEQYF
NA | TRBV5-1 | CASSSKGQVLSTDTQYF
NA | TRBV7-2 | CASSLDRGGGELFF